Listed here is a single T cell receptor (beta chain). Its matching antigen is unknown. This specimen comes from a study of T cell responses to AZD1222 COVID-19 vaccine. On the study more broadly: The analysis combined second doses at about 4 or about 12 weeks. The study, taken as a whole, reports: There were repertoire samples only from the period after the peak T cell response. It should be noted that donors were predominantly white British and more often female, and clonal diversity was possibly underestimated.

V lost 4 bases, J lost 4 bases, and 16 bases lay in between. Looked up from germline, CDR1 is MDHEN and CDR2 is SYDVKM. The CDR3 is made up of 15 amino acids. Some clones are missing from TCRdb's copy, which holds only in-frame ones; the method was immunoSEQ multiplex PCR. This table holds fewer than 200,000 clones, about 89% found once. The TCR comes from an adult in good health. The rearrangement uses TRBV28 and TRBJ1-2, with D tentatively TRBD1 (5 bases). Specimen: peripheral blood, collected on day 0 of AZD1222 vaccination. This chain's CDR3 is CASSSEGRGGYGYTF. The CDR3 DNA reads as TGTGCCAGCAGTTCAGAGGGGAGGGGTGGCTATGGCTACACCTTC.